The clone carrying this TCR beta chain was observed a few times. What it recognizes is unknown. MiXCR was run by TCRdb on the 5' RACE reads, yielding one entry per CDR3 protein. The sample lists fewer than 550,000 distinct CDR3 sequences, 5.3% occurring once. The data stem from a study of CD8 T cells in ankylosing spondylitis. General study points: CD8+ cells made up the disease-linked clones, which were relatively rare in peripheral blood. Among TCR beta sequences, a motif of under ten highly homologous variants appeared characteristic of ankylosing spondylitis blood. A subset of motif variants has previously been described in the synovial fluid and blood of reactive arthritis. As reported, disease-linked clones showed significant enrichment in matched ankylosing spondylitis synovial fluid.

V was cut by 11 bases and J by 0 bases, with 29 bases left in between. CDR3 length: 19 amino acids. Sequencing input: blood, either unsorted or a sorted T cell fraction (not recorded which). The rearrangement uses TRBV12-3 or TRBV12-4 and TRBJ1-5; the D gene is possibly TRBD1 (5 bases). This clonotype originated in a male donor with ankylosing spondylitis. The CDR3 coding sequence is TGTGCCTGCTGGCTGTATGTACTAGGGGTAGGTGATAGCAATCAGCCCCAGCATTTT. Translation gives CACWLYVLGVGDSNQPQHF.